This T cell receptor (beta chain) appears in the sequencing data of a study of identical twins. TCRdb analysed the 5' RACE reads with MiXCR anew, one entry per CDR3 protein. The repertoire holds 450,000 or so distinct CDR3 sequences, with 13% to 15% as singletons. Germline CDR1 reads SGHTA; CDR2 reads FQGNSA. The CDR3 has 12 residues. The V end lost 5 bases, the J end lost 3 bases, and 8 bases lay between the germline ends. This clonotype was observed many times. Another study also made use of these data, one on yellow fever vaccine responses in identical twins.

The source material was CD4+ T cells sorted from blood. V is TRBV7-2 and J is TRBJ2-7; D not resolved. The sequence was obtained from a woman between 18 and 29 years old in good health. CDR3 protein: CASSIPGYEQYF. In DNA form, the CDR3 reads TGTGCCAGCAGCATCCCCGGCTACGAGCAGTACTTC.